A single sample gave rise to the 18 T cell receptor beta chains below, sequenced in a study of T cell repertoires in cytomegalovirus infection. TCRdb itself ran the reads through MiXCR, one entry per CDR3 protein. Among 350,000 to 550,000 distinct CDR3 sequences listed, roughly 30% were seen once. Sequenced sample: PBMCs. The receptors stem from a human donor in good health (CMV status not recorded). Some clones in this sample may be carry-over from other donors' samples.

Comment on this clonotype: No conserved phenylalanine or tryptophan ends this CDR3, so it is likely a read error. The CDR3 here is CASSEGDYGYTL. CDR3 nucleotides: TGTGCCAGCAGCGAGGGGGACTATGGCTACACCTTA. The chain links TRBV7-2 to TRBJ1-2; perhaps TRBD1 as D (6 bases). Germline V gene lookup returns CDR1 SGHTA and CDR2 FQGNSA. This CDR3 spans 12 amino acids. V was clipped by 5 bases and J by 3 bases, with 7 bases between them.

In its sample, this clonotype was seen a few times. The chain links TRBV19 to TRBJ2-1; 8 bases map to TRBD2. V gave up 1 base and J gave up 7 bases; unmatched junction bases: 9. The CDR3 is 16 amino acids. The germline V gene has CDR1 LNHDA and CDR2 SQIVND (reference sequence). The CDR3 DNA reads TGTGCCAGTAGTATAGTGGCCGGGGGGGGCCCAAATGAGCAGTTCTTC. Amino acids: CASSIVAGGGPNEQFF.

The gene calls are TRBV28 and TRBJ1-2; tentative D call: TRBD1 (5 bases). Germline lookup yields CDR1 MDHEN and CDR2 SYDVKM. Trimming left V 1 base short and J 8 bases short, with 14 bases between. The CDR3 loop spans 14 amino acids. CDR3 amino acids: CASSLLFGSGGYTF. CDR3 DNA: TGTGCCAGCAGTTTATTATTCGGATCAGGGGGCTACACCTTC.

This chain uses TRBV10-2 with TRBJ2-2; D unclear. Germline loops: CDR1 WSHSY, CDR2 SAAADI. The CDR3 spans 15 residues. Trimming left V 6 bases short and J 3 bases short, with 14 bases between. CDR3 amino acids: CASRANSEHTGELFF. The CDR3 DNA reads as TGCGCCAGCAGAGCCAATTCCGAGCACACCGGGGAGCTGTTTTTT.

In its sample, this clonotype was seen many times. The J gene is TRBJ1-3, the V gene TRBV6-6; D not certain. V lost 4 bases, J lost 1 base, and 8 bases lay in between. The CDR3 spans 14 residues. The germline CDR1 and CDR2 sequences are MNHNY and SVGAGI (reference sequence). The CDR3 reads CASSSMGSGNTIYF. CDR3 in DNA: TGTGCCAGCAGTTCCATGGGTTCTGGAAACACCATATATTTT.

The chain combines TRBV6-2 or TRBV6-3 with TRBJ1-1; the D is unclear. Germline V gives CDR1 MNHEY, CDR2 SVGEGT. Trimming pared 2 bases from V and 3 bases from J, leaving 19 bases between. CDR3 length: 17 amino acids. The CDR3 DNA follows: TGTGCCAGCAGTTACGGTGACCAGCTTGGAAGGGACACTGAAGCTTTCTTT. It codes for CASSYGDQLGRDTEAFF.

As DNA, the CDR3 is TGCGCCAGCAGCCAAGCAGGGTTGAAGTTTTCTGAAGCTTTCTTT. Its protein product is CASSQAGLKFSEAFF. The chain recombines TRBV4-1 with TRBJ1-1; a weak D match, TRBD1 (5 bases). Deletions cut 1 base from V and 6 bases from J, with 15 bases between. This CDR3 is 15 amino acids long. CDR1 and CDR2 (germline): MGHRA, YSYEKL.

The chain has TRBV28 and TRBJ1-5, with 9 bases that match TRBD1. CDR1 is MDHEN, CDR2 SYDVKM, per germline. This CDR3 region has 16 residues. Unmatched junction bases numbered 7, after V lost 5 bases and J lost 2 bases. The CDR3 reads CASSTDRGGGNQPQHF. The CDR3, as DNA: TGTGCCAGCAGTACTGACAGGGGGGGTGGCAATCAGCCCCAGCATTTT.

This clonotype was seen at least ten times. The rearrangement joins TRBV6-1 to TRBJ1-5, with 7 bases aligning to TRBD1. CDR1 and CDR2 (germline): MNHNS, SASEGT. Trimming took 8 bases from V and 2 from J; bases not matched to a gene: 3. The CDR3 runs to 13 residues. The CDR3 spells CASGTAGNQPQHF. In nucleotides, the CDR3 is TGTGCCAGCGGGACAGCGGGCAATCAGCCCCAGCATTTT.

On this clonotype: This may stem from a read error, because a much larger clone lies one nucleotide away. The V call is TRBV7-8, the J call TRBJ2-3; no clear D. Germline values: CDR1 SGHVS, CDR2 FQNEAQ. The V end lost 2 bases, the J end lost 1 base, and 10 bases lay between the germline ends. This CDR3 has 15 residues. In DNA, the CDR3 is TGTGCCAGCAGCTTAAGTGACTTTGGCACAGATACGCAGTATTTT. Translated, it gives CASSLSDFGTDTQYF.

The chain carries TRBV23-1 and TRBJ1-6; D may be TRBD1 (5 bases). TRBV23-1 is known as an ORF, though its function is uncertain. This CDR3 has 15 residues. V shed 3 bases and J shed 8 bases, with 14 bases lying between them. This CDR3 reads CASSHDRDGDSPLHF. The CDR3 nucleotides are TGCGCCAGCAGTCACGACCGGGACGGAGATTCACCCCTCCACTTT.

This clonotype has more than one count but fewer than ten. This rearrangement joins TRBV27 to TRBJ2-5; 12 nucleotides match TRBD1. This CDR3 region has 16 residues. CDR1 MNHEY and CDR2 SMNVEV come from the germline V gene (reference sequence). V trimming: 9 bases; J trimming: 5 bases; junction bases outside the gene matches: 13. Here the CDR3 reads CASTRGTGGRRETQYF. The CDR3 nucleotides read TGTGCCAGTACCCGAGGGACAGGGGGCCGTAGGGAGACCCAGTACTTC.

This clonotype has a handful of counts. The rearrangement joins TRBV11-2 to TRBJ2-5; TRBD1 might be the D (5 bases). The CDR3 extends over 13 amino acids. Per the germline V gene, CDR1 is SGHAT and CDR2 is FQNNGV. V shed 8 bases and J shed 5 bases, with 15 bases lying between them. CDR3 loop: CASRAQGEETQYF. The CDR3 DNA reads as TGTGCCAGCCGGGCCCAGGGTGAGGAGACCCAGTACTTC.

The V and J genes are TRBV12-3 or TRBV12-4 and TRBJ2-2; 7 bases fit TRBD1. Losses at the gene ends were 5 bases for V and 4 bases for J; bases not matched to a gene: 19. The CDR3 has 19 residues. Here the CDR3 reads CASSAPKGRGIPSTGELFF. The CDR3 DNA sequence: TGTGCCAGCAGTGCTCCCAAGGGCAGGGGGATACCTAGCACCGGGGAGCTGTTTTTT.

Ten or more counts support this clonotype. V gene TRBV7-2 combines with J gene TRBJ2-5; D is ambiguous. With 5 bases removed from V and 6 bases from J, the gap between germline ends came to 10 bases. The CDR3 is made up of 12 amino acids. The germline CDR1 and CDR2 sequences are SGHTA and FQGNSA. CDR3 in amino acids: CASSPHLKTQYF. The CDR3 coding sequence is TGTGCCAGCAGCCCCCATTTGAAGACCCAGTACTTC.

Worth noting for this clonotype: This may stem from a read error, because a much larger clone lies one nucleotide away. The rearrangement joins TRBV7-6 to TRBJ1-1; D perhaps matches TRBD1 (5 bases). CDR1 SGHVS and CDR2 FNYEAQ come from the germline V gene. V was pared by 6 bases and J by 5 bases, with 16 bases between. The CDR3 loop spans 14 amino acids. CDR3 in amino acids: CASRFNPGRTEAFF. The DNA for the CDR3 is TGTGCCAGCAGATTTAATCCAGGGAGGACTGAAGCTTTCTTT.

The chain couples TRBV14 to TRBJ2-3; TRBD2 matches 13 bases. Germline values: CDR1 SGHDN, CDR2 FVKESK. With V trimmed by 4 bases and J by 2 bases, 3 bases remained unmatched. The CDR3 is 16 amino acids. The CDR3 DNA reads TGTGCCAGCAGCCGGACTAGCGGGGGCCTCACAGATACGCAGTATTTT. Protein: CASSRTSGGLTDTQYF.

The chain joins TRBV30 to TRBJ1-4, with D unclear. The CDR3 sequence is 12 residues long. The V gene's germline CDR1 is GTSNPN and CDR2 SVGIG (reference sequence). V lost 3 bases, J lost 8 bases, and 10 bases lay in between. CDR3 sequence reads: CAWRSAGEKLFF. Written as DNA, the CDR3 is TGTGCCTGGAGGTCCGCTGGGGAAAAACTGTTTTTT.